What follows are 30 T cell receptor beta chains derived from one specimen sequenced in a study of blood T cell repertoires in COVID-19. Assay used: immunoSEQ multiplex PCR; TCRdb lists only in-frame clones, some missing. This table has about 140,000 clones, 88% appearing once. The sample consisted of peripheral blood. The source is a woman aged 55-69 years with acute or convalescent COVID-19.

The CDR3 loop reads CASSFAGVNTEAFF. CDR3 nucleotides: TGTGCCAGCAGCTTTGCAGGGGTGAACACTGAAGCTTTCTTT. J is TRBJ1-1 and V is TRBV7-2; D might be TRBD1 (6 bases). The germline V gene encodes CDR1 SGHTA and CDR2 FQGNSA. V lost 3 bases and J lost 0, with 8 bases in between. This CDR3 comprises 14 residues.

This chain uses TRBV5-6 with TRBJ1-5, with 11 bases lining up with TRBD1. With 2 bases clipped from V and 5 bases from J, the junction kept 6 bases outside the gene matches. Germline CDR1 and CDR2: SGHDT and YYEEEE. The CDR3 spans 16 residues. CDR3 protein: CASSFGTGGVYQPQHF. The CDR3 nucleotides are TGTGCCAGCAGCTTCGGGACAGGGGGGGTTTATCAGCCCCAGCATTTT.

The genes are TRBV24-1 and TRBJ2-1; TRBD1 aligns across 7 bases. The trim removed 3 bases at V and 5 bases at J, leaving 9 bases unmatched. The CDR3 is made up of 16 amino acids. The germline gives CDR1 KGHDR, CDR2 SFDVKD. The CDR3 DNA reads TGTGCCACCAGTGATCCCCACAGGGGACGAAACAATGAGCAGTTCTTC. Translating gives CATSDPHRGRNNEQFF.

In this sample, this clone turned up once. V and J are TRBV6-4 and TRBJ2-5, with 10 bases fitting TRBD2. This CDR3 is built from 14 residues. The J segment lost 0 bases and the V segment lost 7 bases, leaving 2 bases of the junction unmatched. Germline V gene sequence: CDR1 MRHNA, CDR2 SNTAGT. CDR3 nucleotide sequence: TGTGCCAGCATCACTAGCGGGAACCAAGAGACCCAGTACTTC. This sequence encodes CASITSGNQETQYF.

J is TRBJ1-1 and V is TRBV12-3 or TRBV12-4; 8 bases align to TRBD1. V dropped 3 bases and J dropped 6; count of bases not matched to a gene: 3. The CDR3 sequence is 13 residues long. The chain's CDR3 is CASSFQGAAEAFF. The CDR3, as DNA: TGTGCCAGCAGTTTTCAGGGGGCGGCTGAAGCTTTCTTT.

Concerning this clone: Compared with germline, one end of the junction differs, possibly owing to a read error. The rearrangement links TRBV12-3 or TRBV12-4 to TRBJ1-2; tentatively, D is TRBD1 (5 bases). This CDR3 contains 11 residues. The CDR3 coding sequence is TGTGCCAGTTCCATGGGGCAGGAGTCTGGCTTC. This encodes CASSMGQESGF.

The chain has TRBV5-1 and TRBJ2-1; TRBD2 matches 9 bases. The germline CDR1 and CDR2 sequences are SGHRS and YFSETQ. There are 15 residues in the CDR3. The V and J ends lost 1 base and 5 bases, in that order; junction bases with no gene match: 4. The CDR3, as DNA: TGCGCCAGCAGCTTGTCTTTAGCGGGGGACAATGAGCAGTTCTTC. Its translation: CASSLSLAGDNEQFF.

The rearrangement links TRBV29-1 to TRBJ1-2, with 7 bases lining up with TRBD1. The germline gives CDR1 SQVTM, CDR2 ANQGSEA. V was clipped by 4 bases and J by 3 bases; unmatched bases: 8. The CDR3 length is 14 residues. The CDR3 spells CSVAKGALDYGYTF. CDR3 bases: TGCAGCGTTGCGAAGGGGGCACTGGACTATGGCTACACCTTC. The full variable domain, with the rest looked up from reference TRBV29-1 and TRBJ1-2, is SAVISQKPSRDICQRGTSLTIQCQVDSQVTMMFWYRQQPGQSLTLIATANQGSEATYESGFVIDKFPISRPNLTFSTLTVSNMSPEDSSIYLCSVAKGALDYGYTFGSGTRLTVV.

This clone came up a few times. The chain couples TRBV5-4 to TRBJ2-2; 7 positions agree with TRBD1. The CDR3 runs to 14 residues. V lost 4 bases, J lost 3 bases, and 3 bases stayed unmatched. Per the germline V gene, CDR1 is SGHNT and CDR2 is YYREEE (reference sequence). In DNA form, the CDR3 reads TGTGCCAGCAGCCGTGGGACAGACACCGGGGAGCTGTTTTTT. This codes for CASSRGTDTGELFF.

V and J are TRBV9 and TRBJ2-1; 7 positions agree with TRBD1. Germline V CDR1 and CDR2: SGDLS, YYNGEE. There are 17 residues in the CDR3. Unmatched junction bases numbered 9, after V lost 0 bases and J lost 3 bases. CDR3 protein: CASSVDGGRTGYNEQFF. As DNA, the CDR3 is TGTGCCAGCAGCGTAGATGGAGGACGGACAGGCTACAATGAGCAGTTCTTC.

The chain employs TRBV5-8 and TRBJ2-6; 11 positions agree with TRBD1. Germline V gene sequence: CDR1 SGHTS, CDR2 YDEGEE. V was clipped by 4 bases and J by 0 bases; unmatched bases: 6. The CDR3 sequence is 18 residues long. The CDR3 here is CASSRGQGDFSGANVLTF. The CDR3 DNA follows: TGTGCCAGCAGCCGGGGACAGGGGGATTTCTCTGGGGCCAACGTCCTGACTTTC. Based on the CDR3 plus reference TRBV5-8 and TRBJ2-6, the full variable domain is EAGVTQSPTHLIKTRGQQATLRCSPISGHTSVYWYQQALGLGLQFLLWYDEGEERNRGNFPPRFSGRQFPNYSSELNVNALELEDSALYLCASSRGQGDFSGANVLTFGAGSRLTVL.

The CDR3 sequence: CASSQDDRGEKLFF. For the CDR3, the DNA is TGCGCCAGCAGCCAGGACGACCGAGGGGAAAAACTGTTTTTT. The chain employs TRBV4-3 and TRBJ1-4, with D unclear. Trimming stripped 3 bases from V and 8 bases from J, with 13 bases between. Germline loops: CDR1 LGHNA, CDR2 YSLEER. There are 14 residues in the CDR3.

The DNA for the CDR3 is TGTGCCAGCAGTTTATCCCAGGGATTACATGAGCAGTTCTTC. The encoded protein is CASSLSQGLHEQFF. V usage is TRBV27 and J usage is TRBJ2-1, with D possibly matching TRBD1 (5 bases). Trimming stripped 0 bases from V and 8 bases from J, with 11 bases between. The CDR3 totals 14 residues. CDR1 and CDR2 (germline): MNHEY, SMNVEV (reference sequence).

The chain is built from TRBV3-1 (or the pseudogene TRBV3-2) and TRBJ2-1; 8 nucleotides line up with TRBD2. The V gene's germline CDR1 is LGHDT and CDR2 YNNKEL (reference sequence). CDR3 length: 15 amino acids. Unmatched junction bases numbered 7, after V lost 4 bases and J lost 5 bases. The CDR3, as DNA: TGTGCCAGCAGCCCCGCGATAGCGGGAAACAATGAGCAGTTCTTC. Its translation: CASSPAIAGNNEQFF.

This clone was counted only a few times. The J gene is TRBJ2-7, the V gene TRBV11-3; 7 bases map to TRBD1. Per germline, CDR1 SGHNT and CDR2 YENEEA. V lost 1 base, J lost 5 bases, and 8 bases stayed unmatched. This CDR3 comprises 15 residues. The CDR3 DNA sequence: TGTGCCAGCAGCTTAGGACAGGGTGAGGGGAACGAGCAGTACTTC. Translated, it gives CASSLGQGEGNEQYF. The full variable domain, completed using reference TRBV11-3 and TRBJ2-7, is EAGVVQSPRYKIIEKKQPVAFWCNPISGHNTLYWYLQNLGQGPELLIRYENEEAVDDSQLPKDRFSAERLKGVDSTLKIQPAELGDSAVYLCASSLGQGEGNEQYFGPGTRLTVT.

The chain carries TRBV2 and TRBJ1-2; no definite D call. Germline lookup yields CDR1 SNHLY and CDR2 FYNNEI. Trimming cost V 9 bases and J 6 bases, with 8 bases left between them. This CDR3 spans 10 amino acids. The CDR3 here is CASGENGYTF. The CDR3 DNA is TGTGCCAGTGGGGAGAATGGCTACACCTTC. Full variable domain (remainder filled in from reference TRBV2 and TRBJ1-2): EPEVTQTPSHQVTQMGQEVILRCVPISNHLYFYWYRQILGQKVEFLVSFYNNEISEKSEIFDDQFSVERPDGSNFTLKIRSTKLEDSAMYFCASGENGYTFGSGTRLTVV.

The CDR3 protein is CASSYGTGASTYEQYF. The CDR3 DNA sequence: TGTGCCAGCAGTTACGGGACAGGGGCGAGTACCTACGAGCAGTACTTC. The chain uses TRBV6-6 and TRBJ2-7; 10 bases match TRBD1. V was pared by 2 bases and J by 2 bases, with 6 bases of the junction left unmatched. There are 16 residues in the CDR3. Germline CDR1 is MNHNY and CDR2 is SVGAGI (reference sequence).

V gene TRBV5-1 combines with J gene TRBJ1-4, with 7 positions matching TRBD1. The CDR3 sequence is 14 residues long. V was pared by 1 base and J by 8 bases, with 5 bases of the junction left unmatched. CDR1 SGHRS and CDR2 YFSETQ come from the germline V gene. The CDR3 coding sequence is TGCGCCAGCAGCTTGAAGACAGGGATGGAAAAACTGTTTTTT. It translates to CASSLKTGMEKLFF.

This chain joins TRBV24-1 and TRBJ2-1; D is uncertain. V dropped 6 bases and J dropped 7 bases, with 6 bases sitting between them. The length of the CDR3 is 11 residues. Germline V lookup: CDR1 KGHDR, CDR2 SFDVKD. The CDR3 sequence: CATSLRNEQFF. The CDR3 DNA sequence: TGTGCCACCAGTCTCCGGAATGAGCAGTTCTTC.

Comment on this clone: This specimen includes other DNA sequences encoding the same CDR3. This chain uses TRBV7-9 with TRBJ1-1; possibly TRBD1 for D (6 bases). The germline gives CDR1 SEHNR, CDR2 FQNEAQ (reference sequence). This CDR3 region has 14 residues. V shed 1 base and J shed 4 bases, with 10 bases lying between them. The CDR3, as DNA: TGTGCCAGCAGCTTAGGACAGGAGAGCACTGAAGCTTTCTTT. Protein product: CASSLGQESTEAFF.

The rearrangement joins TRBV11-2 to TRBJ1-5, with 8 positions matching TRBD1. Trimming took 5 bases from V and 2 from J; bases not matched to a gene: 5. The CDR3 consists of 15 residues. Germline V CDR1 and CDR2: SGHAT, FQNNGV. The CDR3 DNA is TGTGCCAGCAGCCTCGAACAGGGGGGCAATCAGCCCCAGCATTTT. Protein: CASSLEQGGNQPQHF.

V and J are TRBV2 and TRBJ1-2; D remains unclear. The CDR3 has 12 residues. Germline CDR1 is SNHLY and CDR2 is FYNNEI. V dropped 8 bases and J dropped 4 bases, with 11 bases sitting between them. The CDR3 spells CASGASLYGYTF. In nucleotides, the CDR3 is TGTGCCAGCGGTGCTTCACTCTATGGCTACACCTTC.

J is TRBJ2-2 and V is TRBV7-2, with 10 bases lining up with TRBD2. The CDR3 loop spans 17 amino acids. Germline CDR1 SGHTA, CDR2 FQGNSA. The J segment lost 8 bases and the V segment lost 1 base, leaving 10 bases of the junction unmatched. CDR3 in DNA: TGTGCCAGCAGCTTAGGGAGATTAGCGGGGGGCCAGGGGGAGCTGTTTTTT. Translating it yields CASSLGRLAGGQGELFF.

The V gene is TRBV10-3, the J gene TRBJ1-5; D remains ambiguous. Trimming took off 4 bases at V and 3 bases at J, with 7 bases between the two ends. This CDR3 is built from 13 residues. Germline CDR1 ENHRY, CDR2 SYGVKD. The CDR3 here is CAISGTVNQPQHF. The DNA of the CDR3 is TGTGCCATCAGTGGAACAGTCAATCAGCCCCAGCATTTT.

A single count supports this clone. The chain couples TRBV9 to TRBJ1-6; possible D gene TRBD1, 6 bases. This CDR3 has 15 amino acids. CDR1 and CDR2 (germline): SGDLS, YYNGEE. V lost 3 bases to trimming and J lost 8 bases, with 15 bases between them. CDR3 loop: CASSAITEGDSPLHF. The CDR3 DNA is TGTGCCAGCAGCGCGATCACTGAGGGGGATTCACCCCTCCACTTT.

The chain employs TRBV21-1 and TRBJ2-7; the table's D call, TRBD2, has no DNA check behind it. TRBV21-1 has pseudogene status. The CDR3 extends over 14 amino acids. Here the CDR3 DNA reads TGTGCCAGCAGCAAAAGGGACTACTCCTACGAGCAGTACTTC. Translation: CASSKRDYSYEQYF.

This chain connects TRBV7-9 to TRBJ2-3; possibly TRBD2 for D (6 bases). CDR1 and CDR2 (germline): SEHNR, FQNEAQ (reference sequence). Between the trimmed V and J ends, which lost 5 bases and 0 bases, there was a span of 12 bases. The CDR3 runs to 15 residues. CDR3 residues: CASSPVGTSTDTQYF. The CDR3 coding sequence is TGTGCCAGCAGCCCCGTAGGGACTAGCACAGATACGCAGTATTTT.

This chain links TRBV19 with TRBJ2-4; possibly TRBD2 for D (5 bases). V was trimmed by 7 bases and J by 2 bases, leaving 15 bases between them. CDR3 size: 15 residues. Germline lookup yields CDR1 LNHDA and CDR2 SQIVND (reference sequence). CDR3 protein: CASNTPSGTKNIQYF. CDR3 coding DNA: TGTGCCAGTAACACCCCGTCCGGGACCAAAAACATTCAGTACTTC.

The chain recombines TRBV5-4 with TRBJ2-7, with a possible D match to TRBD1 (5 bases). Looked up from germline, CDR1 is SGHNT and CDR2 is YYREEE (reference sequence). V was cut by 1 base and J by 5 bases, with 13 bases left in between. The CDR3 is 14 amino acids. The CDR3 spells CASSLNLGLDEQYF. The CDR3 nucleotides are TGTGCCAGCAGCTTGAACTTGGGGCTCGACGAGCAGTACTTC.

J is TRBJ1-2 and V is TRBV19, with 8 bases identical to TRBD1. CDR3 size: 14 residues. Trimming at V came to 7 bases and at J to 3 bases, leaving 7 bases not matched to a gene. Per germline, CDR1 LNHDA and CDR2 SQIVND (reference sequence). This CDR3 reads CASTLGQEDYGYTF. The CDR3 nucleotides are TGTGCCAGTACCCTGGGACAGGAGGACTATGGCTACACCTTC.